This entry describes one T cell receptor (beta chain). Its cognate antigen is unknown. The TRB libraries of cDNA were built by UMI-labeled 5' RACE. TCRdb processed the 5' RACE reads again and assigns one entry to each CDR3 protein, with no DNA. In total, the table holds about 150,000 distinct CDR3 sequences. The sample belongs to a study of CXCR3-negative and CXCR3-positive naive CD8 T cells. Study findings and constraints: TRB CDR3s of CXCR3-positive naive cells were more hydrophobic than those of CXCR3-negative naive cells. Memory CD8+ cells showed much lower diversity, while both naive subsets displayed comparably high diversity.

Germline loops: CDR1 SGHDT, CDR2 YYEEEE. CDR3 length: 15 residues. Sample: naive CXCR3+ CD8+ T cells from blood. Subset noted: CD45RO-CCR7+CD27+CD95- naive CD8+ T cells expressing CXCR3 (TNR3+). The clonotype originates from a human donor in good health. Some clones in this sample may be carry-over from other donors' samples. The V call is TRBV5-6, the J call TRBJ1-2; absent DNA, TCRdb's TRBD1 call cannot be checked. CDR3 amino acids: CASSLVGQGTYGYTF.